The 10 T cell receptor beta chains listed next were all sequenced from one sample in a study of PD-1 blockade in classical Hodgkin lymphoma. Every patient relapsed after autologous stem cell transplantation, and brentuximab vedotin exposure varied. The method was immunoSEQ multiplex PCR; TCRdb's version includes in-frame clones alone and lacks a portion of them. The table shows more than 25,000 clones, with 70% occurring only once. The material was peripheral blood mononuclear cells (PBMCs), obtained before the second cycle of nivolumab. The receptors here all came from a human donor with classical Hodgkin lymphoma.

In this sample, this clone turned up a few times. The gene calls are TRBV7-2 and TRBJ1-5; unclear D gene. Trimming pared 1 base from V and 0 bases from J, leaving 7 bases between. The CDR3 is made up of 15 amino acids. The germline V gene has CDR1 SGHTA and CDR2 FQGNSA. The CDR3 nucleotides are TGTGCCAGCAGCTTAGTAGGGAATAGCAATCAGCCCCAGCATTTT. The encoded protein is CASSLVGNSNQPQHF.

This clone appeared a few times. DNA for the CDR3: TGTGCCAGCAGTTACGGGCCGGCTGAAGCTTTCTTT. Its protein is CASSYGPAEAFF. V and J are TRBV6-5 and TRBJ1-1; D is ambiguous. From germline, CDR1 is MNHEY and CDR2 SVGAGI. V lost 2 bases, J lost 6 bases, and 7 bases lay in between. There are 12 residues in the CDR3.

This clone was seen more than once but under ten times. Other DNA variants within this sample encode the same CDR3. The genes are TRBV4-3 and TRBJ2-6, with a possible D match to TRBD1 (5 bases). Germline V gene data show CDR1 as LGHNA and CDR2 as YSLEER. Between the trimmed V and J ends, which lost 1 base and 2 bases, there was a span of 6 bases. The CDR3 spans 15 residues. The CDR3 nucleotides are TGCGCCAGCAGCCAAGCAGGGCCTGGGGCCAACGTCCTGACTTTC. As protein: CASSQAGPGANVLTF.

This clone was detected only once. The chain couples TRBV27 to TRBJ2-7; a possible D gene is TRBD1 (6 bases). The CDR3 consists of 15 residues. V dropped 6 bases and J dropped 2 bases, with 17 bases sitting between them. Germline assignment: CDR1 MNHEY and CDR2 SMNVEV (reference sequence). CDR3 bases: TGTGCCAGCAGGCCGCGCGAGGGGGTAGCCTACGAGCAGTACTTC. It yields the protein CASRPREGVAYEQYF.

The genes are TRBV5-4 and TRBJ2-3; TRBD2 matches 7 bases. The CDR3 has 14 residues. V was clipped by 2 bases and J by 6 bases; unmatched bases: 6. Germline CDR1 and CDR2: SGHNT and YYREEE (reference sequence). DNA of the CDR3: TGTGCCAGCAGCTTCCCCGGGGGGAAGGATACGCAGTATTTT. Protein product: CASSFPGGKDTQYF.

In its sample, this clone ranks as large. This rearrangement joins TRBV4-1 to TRBJ1-5; D is uncertain. CDR3 length equals 15 residues. Germline values: CDR1 MGHRA, CDR2 YSYEKL. Trimming took off 2 bases at V and 2 bases at J, with 10 bases between the two ends. The CDR3 sequence is CASSQSSSGNQPQHF. CDR3 DNA sequence: TGCGCCAGCAGCCAATCCTCTAGCGGCAATCAGCCCCAGCATTTT.

This chain uses TRBV10-3 with TRBJ2-7; a weak D match, TRBD1 (6 bases). Germline CDR1 is ENHRY and CDR2 is SYGVKD. The ends were cut back, 3 bases at V and 2 bases at J, with 11 bases in the middle. CDR3 length equals 14 residues. The CDR3 DNA reads TGTGCCATCAGTGAACAGGGAATTCCCTACGAGCAGTACGTC. It yields the protein CAISEQGIPYEQYV.

This rearrangement joins TRBV6-6 to TRBJ1-1; TRBD1 might be the D (6 bases). V was trimmed by 6 bases and J by 9 bases, leaving 14 bases between them. This CDR3 comprises 12 residues. Germline CDR1 and CDR2: MNHNY and SVGAGI (reference sequence). Here the CDR3 reads CASRQGDIQAFF. The CDR3 DNA reads as TGTGCCAGCAGACAAGGGGACATTCAAGCTTTCTTT.

V is TRBV18 and J is TRBJ2-1; 11 nucleotides agree with TRBD2. The CDR3 has 13 residues. J was trimmed by 10 bases and V by 3 bases; bases with no gene match: 2. The germline V gene encodes CDR1 KGHSH and CDR2 LQKENI. CDR3 region: CASSPGLADEQFF. The CDR3 nucleotides are TGTGCCAGCTCACCGGGACTAGCGGACGAGCAGTTCTTC.

This rearrangement joins TRBV4-3 to TRBJ2-6; 10 nucleotides match TRBD1. The junction had 11 bases not matched to a gene; V was cut back by 4 bases and J by 2 bases. The CDR3 has 19 residues. The germline CDR1 and CDR2 sequences are LGHNA and YSLEER. The CDR3 loop is CASSRLTGGIVAGANVLTF. CDR3 in DNA: TGCGCCAGCAGCCGACTGACAGGGGGCATTGTAGCTGGGGCCAACGTCCTGACTTTC.